This TCR beta chain came from a study of CXCR3-negative and CXCR3-positive naive CD8 T cells. Looked up from germline, CDR1 is SGHTA and CDR2 is FQGNSA. CDR3 length: 15 residues. Via 5' RACE with UMI labels, TRB cDNA libraries were prepared. From the 5' RACE reads, TCRdb lists one entry per CDR3 protein and no DNA. The sample yields 150,000 or so distinct CDR3 sequences, of which the top ten take up about 0.3%. The sequenced material came from naive CXCR3- CD8+ T cells from blood. Described subset: CD45RO-CCR7+CD27+CD95- naive CD8+ T cells lacking CXCR3 (TNR3-). The chain joins TRBV7-2 to TRBJ1-2; with no DNA, the TCRdb D assignment of TRBD1 cannot be verified. The TCR comes from a human donor in good health. Some clones in this sample may be carry-over from other donors' samples. The CDR3 loop reads CASRFNPGEIYGYTF.